The clone carrying this T cell receptor beta chain was counted a single time. Its antigen is as yet unknown. This record comes from a study of a mutant IDH1 vaccine in newly diagnosed glioma. Background on the study: Radiotherapy, temozolomide, or both had been given previously, and both were given to most.

TCRdb's copy holds only in-frame clones and misses some; the assay was immunoSEQ multiplex PCR. Counted here are tens of thousands of clones, around 80% occurring once; the ten biggest clones make up about 4%. As for time point: week 35, safety follow-up. A 20-mer mutant IDH1 peptide at 300 ug was injected subcutaneously with topical imiquimod. The donors' diagnosis was new WHO grade 3 or 4 astrocytoma that was IDH1-mutant and ATRX-lost. The sequence was obtained from a man aged 25-45 years with glioma. The sample was PBMCs, taken from a glioma patient whose treatment included an IDH1 peptide vaccine.

CDR3 coding DNA: TGTGCCAGCAGTTTAGGGGGACACATAGCTGGAAACACCATATATTTT. Translated, it gives CASSLGGHIAGNTIYF. J is TRBJ1-3 and V is TRBV27; D perhaps matches TRBD1 (6 bases). The V end was cut by 2 bases, the J end by 2 bases, with 13 bases between. The CDR3 is 16 residues long. Germline CDR1 reads MNHEY; CDR2 reads SMNVEV (reference sequence).